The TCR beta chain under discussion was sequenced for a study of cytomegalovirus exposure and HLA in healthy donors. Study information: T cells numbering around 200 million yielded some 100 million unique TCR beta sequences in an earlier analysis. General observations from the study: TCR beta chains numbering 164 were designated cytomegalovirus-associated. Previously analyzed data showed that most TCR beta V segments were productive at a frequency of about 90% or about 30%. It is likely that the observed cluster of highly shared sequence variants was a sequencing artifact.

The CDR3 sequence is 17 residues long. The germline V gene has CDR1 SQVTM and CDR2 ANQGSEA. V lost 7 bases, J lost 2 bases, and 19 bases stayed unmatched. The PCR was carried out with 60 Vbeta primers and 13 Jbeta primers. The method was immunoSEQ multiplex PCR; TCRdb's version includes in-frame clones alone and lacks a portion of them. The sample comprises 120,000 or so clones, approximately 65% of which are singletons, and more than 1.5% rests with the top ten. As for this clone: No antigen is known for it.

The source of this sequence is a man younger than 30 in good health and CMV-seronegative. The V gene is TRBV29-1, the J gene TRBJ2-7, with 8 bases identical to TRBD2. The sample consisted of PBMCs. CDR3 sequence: CSARALFGAGGPYEQYF. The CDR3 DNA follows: TGCAGCGCCCGTGCTTTGTTTGGTGCGGGGGGTCCCTACGAGCAGTACTTC.